One T cell receptor beta chain is described in this entry. The data belong to a study of blood T cell repertoires in COVID-19. Looking at the study overall: Sites in the United States, Italy and Spain provided acute and convalescent COVID-19 samples. From T cells, B-cell-depleted T cells, or PBMCs came the material, which was cDNA or gDNA.

From germline, CDR1 is LNHDA and CDR2 SQIVND (reference sequence). Deletions cut 4 bases from V and 6 bases from J, with 16 bases between. CDR3 length: 15 amino acids. As originally analysed: The authors estimated nucleated cell counts from reference gene primer amplification. The repertoire was sequenced with immunoSEQ multiplex PCR; TCRdb's copy has only in-frame clones and lacks some. For V, J and clone size, that table is used; D and trimming come from the DNA. The table has 100,000 to 150,000 clones, roughly four fifths seen once; the top ten hold approximately 10%. J is TRBJ1-5 and V is TRBV19, with D uncertain. Specimen: peripheral blood. The TCR was taken from a man aged 55 to 70 with acute or convalescent COVID-19. CDR3: CASSTNTASGQPQHF. In nucleotides, the CDR3 is TGTGCCAGTAGTACCAATACAGCTAGCGGTCAGCCCCAGCATTTT.